This entry describes one TCR beta chain. Its antigen remains unknown. The sample belongs to a study of cytomegalovirus exposure and HLA in healthy donors. Overall study findings and caveats: A cluster of highly shared sequence variants was likely a sequencing artifact. More clonal expansion characterized HLA-associated TCR beta chains than equally common others in a later analysis.

This CDR3 is 14 amino acids long. Trimming shortened V by 7 bases and J by 5 bases, and 20 bases separated the two germline ends. CDR1 GTSNPN and CDR2 SVGIG come from the germline V gene (reference sequence). The PCR employed 60 Vbeta primers together with 13 Jbeta primers. Generated by immunoSEQ multiplex PCR, the TCRdb table keeps only in-frame clones and is missing some. The sample spans about 64,000 clones; the ten largest clones claim 3.6%. The sample was PBMCs. The chain joins TRBV30 to TRBJ2-5; weak D call: TRBD2 (6 bases). The sequence was obtained from a woman younger than 30 in good health and CMV-seronegative. CDR3 sequence reads: CALKSGLRRETQYF. The DNA of the CDR3 is TGTGCCTTAAAGTCGGGACTCCGACGGGAGACCCAGTACTTC.